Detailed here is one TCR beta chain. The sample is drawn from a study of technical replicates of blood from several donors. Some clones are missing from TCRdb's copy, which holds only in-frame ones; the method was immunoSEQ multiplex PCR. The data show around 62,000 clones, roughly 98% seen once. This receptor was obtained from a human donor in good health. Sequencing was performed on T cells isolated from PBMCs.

The CDR3 region is CASSLRSGGTPEAFF. The DNA of the CDR3 is TGTGCCAGCAGCTTACGTTCTGGCGGGACCCCTGAAGCTTTCTTT. The chain couples TRBV11-2 to TRBJ1-1, with D possibly matching TRBD1 (5 bases). CDR1 is SGHAT, CDR2 FQNNGV, per germline. Between the trimmed V and J ends, which lost 2 bases and 6 bases, there was a span of 16 bases. The CDR3 is 15 amino acids.